What follows describes a single T cell receptor beta chain. This sample was included in a study of blood T cell repertoires in COVID-19. Study background: Sources were T cells, B-cell-depleted T cells, or PBMCs; the material itself was cDNA or gDNA.

Adults between roughly 18 and 89 years of age took part from under 25 US areas. V gave up 3 bases and J gave up 6 bases; unmatched junction bases: 2. Germline CDR1 and CDR2: KGHDR and SFDVKD. The CDR3 covers 14 residues. As originally analysed: Estimation of nucleated cell counts was performed using reference gene primer amplification. Profiled with immunoSEQ multiplex PCR; TCRdb holds only in-frame clones, not every one. V and J calls and clone size follow that table, whereas D and trimming were derived from the DNA. The sample shows a few hundred thousand clones, less than 95% of them seen only once.

Sequenced material: PBMCs or T cells enriched from blood (not recorded which). V and J are TRBV24-1 and TRBJ2-1; 9 bases are shared with TRBD1. The receptor was isolated from a young man who had recovered from COVID-19. The CDR3 region is CATSDTGGINEQFF. In nucleotides, the CDR3 is TGTGCCACCAGTGATACAGGGGGCATCAATGAGCAGTTCTTC.